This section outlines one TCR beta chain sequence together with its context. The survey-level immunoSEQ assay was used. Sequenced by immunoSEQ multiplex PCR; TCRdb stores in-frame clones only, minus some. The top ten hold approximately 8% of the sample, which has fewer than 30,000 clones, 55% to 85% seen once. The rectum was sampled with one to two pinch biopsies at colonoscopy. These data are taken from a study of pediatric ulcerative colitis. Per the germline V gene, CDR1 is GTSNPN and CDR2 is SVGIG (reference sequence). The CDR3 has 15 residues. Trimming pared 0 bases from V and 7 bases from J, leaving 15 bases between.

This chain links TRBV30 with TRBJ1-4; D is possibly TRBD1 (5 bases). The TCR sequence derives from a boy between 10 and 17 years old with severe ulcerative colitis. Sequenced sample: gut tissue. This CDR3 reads CAWSVTFGGTEKLFF. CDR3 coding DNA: TGTGCCTGGAGTGTGACGTTTGGGGGGACTGAAAAACTGTTTTTT.